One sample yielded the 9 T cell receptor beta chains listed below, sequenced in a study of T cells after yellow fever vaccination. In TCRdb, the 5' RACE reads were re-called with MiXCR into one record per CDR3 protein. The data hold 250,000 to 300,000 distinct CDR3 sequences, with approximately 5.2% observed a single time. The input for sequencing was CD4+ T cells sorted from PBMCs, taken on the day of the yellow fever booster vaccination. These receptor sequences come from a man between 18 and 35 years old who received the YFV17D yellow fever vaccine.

CDR3: CSARDPGRNTEAFF. The CDR3 coding sequence is TGCAGTGCTAGAGATCCAGGAAGGAACACTGAAGCTTTCTTT. V usage is TRBV20-1 and J usage is TRBJ1-1; no clear D gene. Germline V gives CDR1 DFQATT, CDR2 SNEGSKA (reference sequence). This CDR3 has 14 residues. The germline V and J ends were trimmed by 0 bases and 1 base, with 9 bases remaining between them.

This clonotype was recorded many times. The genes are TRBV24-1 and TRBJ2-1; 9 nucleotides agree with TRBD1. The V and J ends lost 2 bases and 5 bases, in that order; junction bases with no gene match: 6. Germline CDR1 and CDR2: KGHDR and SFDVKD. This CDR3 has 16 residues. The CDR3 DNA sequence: TGTGCCACCAGTGATTCCGGGACAGGGACGCACAATGAGCAGTTCTTC. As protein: CATSDSGTGTHNEQFF.

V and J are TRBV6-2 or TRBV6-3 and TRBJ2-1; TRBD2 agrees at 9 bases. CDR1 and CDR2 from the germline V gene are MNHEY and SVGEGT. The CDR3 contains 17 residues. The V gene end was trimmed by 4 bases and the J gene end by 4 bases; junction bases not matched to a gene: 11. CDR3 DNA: TGTGCCAGCAGTTCCCCGGGGAGCGGGGGGCCTTACAATGAGCAGTTCTTC. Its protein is CASSSPGSGGPYNEQFF.

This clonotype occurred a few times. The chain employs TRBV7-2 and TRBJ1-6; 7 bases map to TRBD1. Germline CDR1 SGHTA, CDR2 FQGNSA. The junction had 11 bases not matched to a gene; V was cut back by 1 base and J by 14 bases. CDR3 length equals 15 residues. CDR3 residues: CASSLGTGSGISLHF. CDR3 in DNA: TGTGCCAGCAGCTTAGGGACAGGCTCGGGGATATCCCTCCACTTT.

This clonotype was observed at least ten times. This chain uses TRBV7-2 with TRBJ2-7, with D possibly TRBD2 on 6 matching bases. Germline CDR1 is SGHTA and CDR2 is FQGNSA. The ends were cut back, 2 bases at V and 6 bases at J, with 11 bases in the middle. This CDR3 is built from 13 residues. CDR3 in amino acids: CASSLRQGGEQYV. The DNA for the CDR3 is TGTGCCAGCAGCTTAAGGCAGGGAGGCGAGCAGTACGTC.

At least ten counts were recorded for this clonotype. CDR3 loop: CASSLGAGSGEQFF. The DNA for the CDR3 is TGTGCCAGCAGCTTAGGGGCAGGGTCGGGTGAGCAGTTCTTC. The chain employs TRBV7-2 and TRBJ2-1, with D perhaps matching TRBD1 (5 bases). V was clipped by 1 base and J by 9 bases, with 13 bases between them. There are 14 residues in the CDR3. Germline V gives CDR1 SGHTA, CDR2 FQGNSA. Supplemented by reference TRBV7-2 and TRBJ2-1, the full variable domain reads GAGVSQSPSNKVTEKGKDVELRCDPISGHTALYWYRQSLGQGLEFLIYFQGNSAPDKSGLPSDRFSAERTGGSVSTLTIQRTQQEDSAVYLCASSLGAGSGEQFFGPGTRLTVL.

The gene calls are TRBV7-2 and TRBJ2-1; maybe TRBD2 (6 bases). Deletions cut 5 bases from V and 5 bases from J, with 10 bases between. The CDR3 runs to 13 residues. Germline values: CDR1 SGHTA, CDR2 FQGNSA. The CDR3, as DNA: TGTGCCAGCAGCACCCGGGGGAACAATGAGCAGTTCTTC. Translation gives CASSTRGNNEQFF.

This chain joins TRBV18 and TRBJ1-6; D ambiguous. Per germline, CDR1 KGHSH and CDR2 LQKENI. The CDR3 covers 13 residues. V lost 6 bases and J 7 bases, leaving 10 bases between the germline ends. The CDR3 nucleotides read TGTGCCAGCTCCCCCTCGGACAATTCACCCCTCCACTTT. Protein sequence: CASSPSDNSPLHF.

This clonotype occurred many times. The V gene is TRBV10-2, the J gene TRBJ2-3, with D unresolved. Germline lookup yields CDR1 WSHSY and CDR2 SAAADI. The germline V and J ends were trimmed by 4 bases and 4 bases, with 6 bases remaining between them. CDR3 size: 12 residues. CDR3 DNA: TGCGCCAGCAGTGTCCGGGCAGATACGCAGTATTTT. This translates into CASSVRADTQYF.